This T cell receptor (beta chain) was sequenced for a study of shared clonotypes between healthy human individuals. The test was conducted at deep level. Replicate PCRs were loaded with roughly 300 ng DNA from unsorted PBMC, some 30,000 T cell genomes. Data came from immunoSEQ multiplex PCR; TCRdb stores just in-frame clones and leaves some out. In the table there are roughly 510,000 clones, 75% to 80% of which are singletons. Overall study results and limits: Represented genetic and exposure-history diversity was restricted by having few donors.

In the case of this clone: Its antigen is currently unknown.

V shed 0 bases and J shed 12 bases, with 9 bases lying between them. Looked up from germline, CDR1 is GTSNPN and CDR2 is SVGIG (reference sequence). This CDR3 is built from 11 residues. The specimen was PBMCs. The J gene is TRBJ1-5, the V gene TRBV30; tentative D call: TRBD1 (6 bases). This sequence was found in a woman aged 40 to 50 in good health. Some clones in this sample may be carry-over from other donors' samples. The CDR3 region is CAWSVGDNQHF. The CDR3, as DNA: TGTGCCTGGAGTGTAGGGGACAACCAGCATTTT. Using reference TRBV30 and TRBJ1-5 for the parts outside the CDR3, the full variable domain is SQTIHQWPATLVQPVGSPLSLECTVEGTSNPNLYWYRQAAGRGLQLLFYSVGIGQISSEVPQNLSASRPQDRQFILSSKKLLLSDSGFYLCAWSVGDNQHFGDGTRLSIL.